A single sample is the source of the 16 T cell receptor beta chains below, sequenced in a study of blood T cell repertoires in COVID-19. Data came from immunoSEQ multiplex PCR; TCRdb stores just in-frame clones and leaves some out. Of more than 300,000 clones listed, over 75% were seen once; the top ten hold more than 9%. The sample was peripheral blood. These receptors came from a woman aged 30 to 39 with COVID-19, enrolled during active disease.

This chain joins TRBV6-5 and TRBJ2-3, with 9 nucleotides matching TRBD1. Trimming cost V 6 bases and J 3 bases; bases outside gene matches: 4. Germline V gene lookup returns CDR1 MNHEY and CDR2 SVGAGI. CDR3 size: 14 residues. CDR3: CASRVQGATDTQYF. The CDR3 DNA is TGTGCCAGCAGGGTACAGGGGGCTACAGATACGCAGTATTTT.

The chain carries TRBV6-5 and TRBJ1-6; 10 nucleotides align to TRBD1. The CDR3 is made up of 14 amino acids. The germline CDR1 and CDR2 sequences are MNHEY and SVGAGI. Trimming at V came to 7 bases and at J to 9 bases, leaving 6 bases not matched to a gene. The CDR3 bases are TGTGCCAGCACCCTAGGACAGGGGGGTTCACCCCTCCACTTT. Translated: CASTLGQGGSPLHF.

Written as DNA, the CDR3 is TGTGCCAGCACCTTAGGGACAGGGGGCTCAGCGGGCAAGCAGTTCTTC. It encodes CASTLGTGGSAGKQFF. The chain combines TRBV5-4 with TRBJ2-1, with 12 bases fitting TRBD1. Trimming removed 6 bases from V and 11 bases from J; junction bases left unmatched: 15. This CDR3 comprises 16 residues. Germline CDR1 reads SGHNT; CDR2 reads YYREEE (reference sequence).

CDR3 in DNA: TGTGCCAGTAGTATTAACAGGGGCTACGAGCAGTACTTC. It is translated as CASSINRGYEQYF. This rearrangement joins TRBV19 to TRBJ2-7; 7 nucleotides agree with TRBD1. The CDR3 has 13 amino acids. Germline CDR1 LNHDA, CDR2 SQIVND (reference sequence). Trimming took 3 bases from V and 3 from J; bases not matched to a gene: 2.

The chain is built from TRBV6-5 and TRBJ1-2, with TRBD1 matching 7 bases. This CDR3 is 15 amino acids long. V shed 6 bases and J 2 bases; nucleotides not matched to a gene: 9. From germline, CDR1 is MNHEY and CDR2 SVGAGI. CDR3 nucleotide sequence: TGTGCCAGCAGGTCGGGAGGGGGCTACAACTATGGCTACACCTTC. This translates into CASRSGGGYNYGYTF.

The V gene is TRBV5-5, the J gene TRBJ1-1, with D perhaps matching TRBD1 (6 bases). Per germline, CDR1 SGHKS and CDR2 YYEKEE (reference sequence). This CDR3 spans 13 amino acids. The V and J ends lost 6 bases and 7 bases respectively, with 16 bases between them. For the CDR3, the DNA is TGTGCCAGCATGCTACCGGGACACTTTGAAGCTTTCTTT. Translated, it gives CASMLPGHFEAFF.

The chain links TRBV19 to TRBJ2-2; 7 bases match TRBD2. Germline CDR1 reads LNHDA; CDR2 reads SQIVND (reference sequence). There are 17 residues in the CDR3. Germline trimming cut 3 bases from V and 0 bases from J; bases unmatched to any gene: 7. The CDR3 DNA reads as TGTGCCAGTAGTATCGGGTCGGGAGGCGCGAACACCGGGGAGCTGTTTTTT. Translated, it gives CASSIGSGGANTGELFF.

CDR3 amino acids: CASLKGDEQYF. The CDR3 DNA is TGTGCCAGCCTGAAGGGGGACGAGCAGTACTTC. The rearrangement links TRBV6-5 to TRBJ2-7, with D possibly TRBD1 on 6 matching bases. V lost 8 bases and J 5 bases, leaving 10 bases between the germline ends. Germline V gives CDR1 MNHEY, CDR2 SVGAGI. The length of the CDR3 is 11 residues.

The chain is built from TRBV28 and TRBJ2-7; D uncertain. V was trimmed by 5 bases and J by 0 bases, leaving 5 bases between them. CDR1 is MDHEN and CDR2 is SYDVKM in the germline V gene. CDR3 length equals 12 residues. The chain's CDR3 is CASSASSYEQYF. For the CDR3, the DNA is TGTGCCAGCAGTGCGAGCTCCTACGAGCAGTACTTC. Full variable domain (remainder filled in from reference TRBV28 and TRBJ2-7): DVKVTQSSRYLVKRTGEKVFLECVQDMDHENMFWYRQDPGLGLRLIYFSYDVKMKEKGDIPEGYSVSREKKERFSLILESASTNQTSMYLCASSASSYEQYFGPGTRLTVT.

The J gene is TRBJ2-1, the V gene TRBV20-1; D is possibly TRBD2 (5 bases). Germline V CDR1 and CDR2: DFQATT, SNEGSKA (reference sequence). The CDR3 spans 14 residues. V lost 3 bases and J lost 0, with 9 bases in between. CDR3 coding DNA: TGCAGTGCTAGTGGAGCGGCCTCCTACAATGAGCAGTTCTTC. It codes for CSASGAASYNEQFF.

This chain links TRBV19 with TRBJ1-2; 8 bases are shared with TRBD1. The germline V gene encodes CDR1 LNHDA and CDR2 SQIVND (reference sequence). The CDR3 contains 14 residues. The trim removed 5 bases at V and 3 bases at J, leaving 5 bases unmatched. The CDR3 DNA is TGTGCCAGTAGTTGGACAGGGTTGGACTATGGCTACACCTTC. Protein: CASSWTGLDYGYTF.

The rearrangement joins TRBV7-2 to TRBJ2-5; 8 nucleotides line up with TRBD1. V gave up 3 bases and J gave up 6 bases; unmatched junction bases: 6. Germline CDR1 and CDR2: SGHTA and FQGNSA. The length of the CDR3 is 14 residues. DNA of the CDR3: TGTGCCAGCAGCTTTCGGACAGGGATGAAGACCCAGTACTTC. Protein: CASSFRTGMKTQYF. Full variable domain (remainder filled in from reference TRBV7-2 and TRBJ2-5): GAGVSQSPSNKVTEKGKDVELRCDPISGHTALYWYRQSLGQGLEFLIYFQGNSAPDKSGLPSDRFSAERTGGSVSTLTIQRTQQEDSAVYLCASSFRTGMKTQYFGPGTRLLVL.

As concerns this clone: Other DNA sequences within the sample encode an identical CDR3. V gene TRBV5-4 combines with J gene TRBJ1-1; D unclear. This CDR3 is built from 13 residues. The germline V and J ends were trimmed by 0 bases and 1 base, with 4 bases remaining between them. Germline lookup yields CDR1 SGHNT and CDR2 YYREEE (reference sequence). Here the CDR3 reads CASSLDRNTEAFF. The DNA of the CDR3 is TGTGCCAGCAGCTTGGACAGGAACACTGAAGCTTTCTTT.

The gene calls are TRBV27 and TRBJ2-7, with 10 nucleotides matching TRBD2. The V gene end was trimmed by 2 bases and the J gene end by 3 bases; junction bases not matched to a gene: 1. The germline V gene has CDR1 MNHEY and CDR2 SMNVEV (reference sequence). The CDR3 contains 14 residues. CDR3 in amino acids: CASSLQREGYEQYF. The CDR3 DNA reads as TGTGCCAGCAGTTTACAGCGGGAGGGCTACGAGCAGTACTTC.

The rearrangement links TRBV5-1 to TRBJ1-2, with a possible D match to TRBD1 (6 bases). The CDR3 consists of 15 residues. The V and J ends lost 4 bases and 3 bases respectively, with 16 bases between them. Germline CDR1 SGHRS, CDR2 YFSETQ. The CDR3 region is CASSPGGRTDYGYTF. As DNA, the CDR3 is TGCGCCAGCAGCCCCGGCGGGCGGACAGACTATGGCTACACCTTC.

The chain couples TRBV5-5 to TRBJ2-7, with D unclear. Germline-derived CDR1 and CDR2 are SGHKS and YYEKEE (reference sequence). There are 14 residues in the CDR3. The V end was cut by 2 bases, the J end by 0 bases, with 9 bases between. CDR3 nucleotides: TGTGCCAGCAGCTTATACAGTTACTCCTACGAGCAGTACTTC. Its protein is CASSLYSYSYEQYF.